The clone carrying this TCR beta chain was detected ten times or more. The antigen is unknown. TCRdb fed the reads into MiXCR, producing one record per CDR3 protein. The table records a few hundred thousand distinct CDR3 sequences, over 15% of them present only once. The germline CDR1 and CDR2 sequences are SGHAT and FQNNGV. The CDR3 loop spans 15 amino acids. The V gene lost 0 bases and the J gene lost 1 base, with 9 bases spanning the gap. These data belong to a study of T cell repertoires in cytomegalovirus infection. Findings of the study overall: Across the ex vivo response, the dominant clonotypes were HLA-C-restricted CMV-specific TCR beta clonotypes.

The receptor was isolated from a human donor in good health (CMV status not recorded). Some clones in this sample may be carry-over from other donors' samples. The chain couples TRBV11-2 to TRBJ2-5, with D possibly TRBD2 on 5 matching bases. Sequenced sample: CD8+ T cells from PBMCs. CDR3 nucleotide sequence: TGTGCCAGCAGCTTAGATGAGGGTGCCCAAGAGACCCAGTACTTC. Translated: CASSLDEGAQETQYF.